Below are 16 T cell receptor beta chains sequenced from a single sample in a study of OX40 agonist ivuxolimab in advanced cancers. Libraries were constructed by the immunoSEQ multiplex PCR assay. TCRdb holds this immuneACCESS table with in-frame rearrangements only. Some clones are missing; in checked studies, unresolved V genes explain under half, and the rest has no known cause. The sample records around 74,000 clones, approximately 90% of which are singletons. Around 0.5% of the sample lies in the top ten. The specimen was CD4+ or CD8+ T cells sorted from blood, collected in a trial of the OX40 agonist ivuxolimab. These receptors originate from an adult with an advanced solid tumor such as melanoma, head and neck, liver or kidney cancer.

The rearrangement uses TRBV10-3 and TRBJ2-7, with 14 bases fitting TRBD2. The CDR3 is 19 amino acids. Germline-derived CDR1 and CDR2 are ENHRY and SYGVKD. V trimming: 3 bases; J trimming: 1 base; junction bases outside the gene matches: 11. CDR3 sequence reads: CAISDGLAGGNADSYEQYF. DNA for the CDR3: TGTGCCATCAGTGACGGACTAGCGGGAGGCAACGCCGATTCCTACGAGCAGTACTTC.

The CDR3 DNA sequence: TGTGCCAGCAGCGTACGGGGCACCGGGGAGCTGTTTTTT. This translates into CASSVRGTGELFF. The rearrangement uses TRBV9 and TRBJ2-2; tentative D call: TRBD2 (5 bases). CDR3 size: 13 residues. In germline, CDR1 is SGDLS, CDR2 YYNGEE. V was shortened by 1 base and J by 4 bases, with 5 bases between the two germline ends.

This clone was seen once. The rearrangement links TRBV7-8 to TRBJ1-1; 7 bases line up with TRBD1. The CDR3 runs to 14 residues. The V gene end was trimmed by 2 bases and the J gene end by 8 bases; junction bases not matched to a gene: 8. Per germline, CDR1 SGHVS and CDR2 FQNEAQ. This CDR3 reads CASSLSNWGQEAFF. CDR3 sequence (DNA): TGTGCCAGCAGCTTATCTAATTGGGGACAGGAAGCTTTCTTT. Full variable domain (remainder filled in from reference TRBV7-8 and TRBJ1-1): GAGVSQSPRYKVAKRGQDVALRCDPISGHVSLFWYQQALGQGPEFLTYFQNEAQLDKSGLPSDRFFAERPEGSVSTLKIQRTQQEDSAVYLCASSLSNWGQEAFFGQGTRLTVV.

The genes are TRBV5-4 and TRBJ1-5; TRBD1 is a possible D gene (5 bases). This CDR3 region has 16 residues. CDR1 and CDR2 (germline): SGHNT, YYREEE (reference sequence). Trimming took 5 bases from V and 3 from J, leaving 18 bases between them. The CDR3 loop is CASSHGGRADNQPQHF. The CDR3 nucleotides read TGTGCCAGCAGTCACGGCGGCAGGGCCGACAATCAGCCCCAGCATTTT. Filled out from reference TRBV5-4 and TRBJ1-5, the complete variable domain reads ETGVTQSPTHLIKTRGQQVTLRCSSQSGHNTVSWYQQALGQGPQFIFQYYREEENGRGNFPPRFSGLQFPNYSSELNVNALELDDSALYLCASSHGGRADNQPQHFGDGTRLSIL.

The J gene is TRBJ1-1, the V gene TRBV21-1; the D call in the table, TRBD1, was not verified against the DNA. TRBV21-1 is termed a pseudogene. This CDR3 is built from 14 residues. CDR3 amino acids: CASSPGQMNTEAFF. In nucleotides, the CDR3 is TGTGCCAGCAGCCCAGGACAGATGAACACTGAAGCTTTCTTT.

The CDR3 DNA reads TGTGCCATCAGTGAGTCGAATAGGGCCGACAATCAGCCCCAGCATTTT. Protein product: CAISESNRADNQPQHF. The chain couples TRBV10-3 to TRBJ1-5; D gene ambiguous. Trimming left V 0 bases short and J 3 bases short, with 12 bases between. Germline V gene sequence: CDR1 ENHRY, CDR2 SYGVKD. The CDR3 covers 16 residues.

This chain connects TRBV7-3 to TRBJ2-7, with TRBD2 identical over 7 bases. V lost 4 bases, J lost 6 bases, and 9 bases stayed unmatched. There are 14 residues in the CDR3. The V gene's germline CDR1 is SGHTA and CDR2 FQGTGA. The CDR3 region has the DNA TGTGCCAGCAGCTCAGCTAGCGGCAGGAGCGAGCAGTACTTC. Its translation: CASSSASGRSEQYF.

The gene calls are TRBV5-1 and TRBJ1-3; D is undetermined. The CDR3 covers 14 residues. The V gene's germline CDR1 is SGHRS and CDR2 YFSETQ. The V end was cut by 0 bases, the J end by 0 bases, with 4 bases between. The CDR3 protein is CASSLGSSGNTIYF. In nucleotides, the CDR3 is TGCGCCAGCAGCTTGGGTTCCTCTGGAAACACCATATATTTT.

V and J are TRBV27 and TRBJ2-4; 7 positions match TRBD1. V shed 5 bases and J 5 bases; nucleotides not matched to a gene: 9. The CDR3 contains 15 residues. Germline V gene data show CDR1 as MNHEY and CDR2 as SMNVEV (reference sequence). CDR3 protein: CASSRLQGSENIQYF. In nucleotides, the CDR3 is TGTGCCAGCAGTCGCCTACAGGGGAGTGAAAACATTCAGTACTTC.

This chain uses TRBV7-8 with TRBJ2-2; a possible D gene is TRBD2 (5 bases). Germline CDR1 and CDR2: SGHVS and FQNEAQ. V was pared by 1 base and J by 2 bases, with 8 bases between. The length of the CDR3 is 15 residues. The CDR3 region has the DNA TGTGCCAGCAGCTTAGTTAGCGCAAACACCGGGGAGCTGTTTTTT. Protein sequence: CASSLVSANTGELFF.

The chain joins TRBV28 to TRBJ2-5, with unresolved D. Germline lookup yields CDR1 MDHEN and CDR2 SYDVKM. The V end was cut by 7 bases, the J end by 4 bases, with 19 bases between. The CDR3 is 15 amino acids. The CDR3 loop is CASIGWQESVETQYF. The CDR3 region has the DNA TGTGCCAGCATCGGGTGGCAGGAGTCAGTAGAGACCCAGTACTTC. Full variable domain (rest looked up from reference TRBV28 and TRBJ2-5): DVKVTQSSRYLVKRTGEKVFLECVQDMDHENMFWYRQDPGLGLRLIYFSYDVKMKEKGDIPEGYSVSREKKERFSLILESASTNQTSMYLCASIGWQESVETQYFGPGTRLLVL.

The chain uses TRBV6-1 and TRBJ2-7; the match to TRBD1 covers 10 bases. Germline CDR1 reads MNHNS; CDR2 reads SASEGT. Germline trimming cut 5 bases from V and 2 bases from J; bases unmatched to any gene: 6. The CDR3 covers 15 residues. For the CDR3, the DNA is TGTGCCAGCAGTCCTCGGGACAGGGGTACCTACGAGCAGTACTTC. Translation gives CASSPRDRGTYEQYF.

The chain carries TRBV7-9 and TRBJ2-1; perhaps TRBD2 as D (6 bases). Trimming stripped 4 bases from V and 4 bases from J, with 8 bases between. Germline V lookup: CDR1 SEHNR, CDR2 FQNEAQ (reference sequence). The CDR3 covers 13 residues. The CDR3 region has the DNA TGTGCCAGCAGCTCAAGCGGGTACAATGAGCAGTTCTTC. Residues: CASSSSGYNEQFF.

This chain joins TRBV4-1 and TRBJ1-6; D possibly corresponds to TRBD1 (6 bases). The V end was cut by 6 bases, the J end by 9 bases, with 18 bases between. The CDR3 runs to 15 residues. Germline V CDR1 and CDR2: MGHRA, YSYEKL. The CDR3 DNA reads TGCGCCAGCAGTTCCTGGACAGAGGTGGTTTCACCCCTCCACTTT. Amino acids: CASSSWTEVVSPLHF.

This chain uses TRBV29-1 with TRBJ1-1, with a tentative D call TRBD1 (5 bases). Germline CDR1 is SQVTM and CDR2 is ANQGSEA. The CDR3 length is 14 residues. The V gene lost 0 bases and the J gene lost 2 bases, with 10 bases spanning the gap. The CDR3 reads CSVEETGGNTEAFF. CDR3 coding DNA: TGCAGCGTTGAAGAAACCGGGGGAAACACTGAAGCTTTCTTT.

V gene TRBV4-3 combines with J gene TRBJ2-7; D is perhaps TRBD2 (7 bases). V lost 1 base, J lost 3 bases, and 13 bases lay in between. The germline V gene encodes CDR1 LGHNA and CDR2 YSLEER. This CDR3 is built from 15 residues. The CDR3 region is CASSQVKGEGYEQYF. CDR3 nucleotides: TGCGCCAGCAGCCAAGTTAAGGGGGAGGGCTACGAGCAGTACTTC.